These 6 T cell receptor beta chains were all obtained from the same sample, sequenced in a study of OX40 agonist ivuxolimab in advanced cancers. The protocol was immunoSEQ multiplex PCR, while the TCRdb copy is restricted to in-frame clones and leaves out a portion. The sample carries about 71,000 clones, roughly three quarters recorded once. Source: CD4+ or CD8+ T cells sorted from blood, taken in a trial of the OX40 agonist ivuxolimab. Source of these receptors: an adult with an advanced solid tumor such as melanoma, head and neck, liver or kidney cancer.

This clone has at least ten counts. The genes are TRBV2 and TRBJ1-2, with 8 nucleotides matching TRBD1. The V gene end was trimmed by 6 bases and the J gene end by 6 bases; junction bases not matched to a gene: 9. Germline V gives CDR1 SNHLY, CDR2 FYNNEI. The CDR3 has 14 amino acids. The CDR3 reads CASSPFRQGNGYTF. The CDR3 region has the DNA TGTGCCAGCAGCCCTTTCCGACAGGGGAATGGCTACACCTTC.

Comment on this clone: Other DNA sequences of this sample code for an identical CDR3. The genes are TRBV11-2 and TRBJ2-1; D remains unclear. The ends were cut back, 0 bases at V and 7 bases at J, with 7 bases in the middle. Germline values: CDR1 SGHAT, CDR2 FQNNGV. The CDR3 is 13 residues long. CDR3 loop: CASSLDVGNEQFF. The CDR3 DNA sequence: TGTGCCAGCAGCTTAGATGTGGGAAATGAGCAGTTCTTC.

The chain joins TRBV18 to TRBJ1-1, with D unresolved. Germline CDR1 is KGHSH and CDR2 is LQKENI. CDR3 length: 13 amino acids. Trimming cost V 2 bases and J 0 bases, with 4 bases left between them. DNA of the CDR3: TGTGCCAGCTCACCAACGGTGAACACTGAAGCTTTCTTT. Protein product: CASSPTVNTEAFF.

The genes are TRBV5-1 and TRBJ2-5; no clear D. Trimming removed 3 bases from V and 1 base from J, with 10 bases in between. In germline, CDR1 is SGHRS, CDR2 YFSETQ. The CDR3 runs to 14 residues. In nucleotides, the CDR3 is TGCGCCAGCAGCTCTTCGGGTTCCCAAGAGACCCAGTACTTC. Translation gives CASSSSGSQETQYF.

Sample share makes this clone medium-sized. Written as DNA, the CDR3 is TGTGCCAGCAGTGACCCCCCTCGCCGCACGAACACCGGGGAGCTGTTTTTT. This sequence encodes CASSDPPRRTNTGELFF. The rearrangement uses TRBV2 and TRBJ2-2; no definite D call. This CDR3 region has 17 residues. V was pared by 3 bases and J by 0 bases, with 14 bases between. Germline V gene data show CDR1 as SNHLY and CDR2 as FYNNEI. The full variable domain, its missing parts supplied by reference TRBV2 and TRBJ2-2, is EPEVTQTPSHQVTQMGQEVILRCVPISNHLYFYWYRQILGQKVEFLVSFYNNEISEKSEIFDDQFSVERPDGSNFTLKIRSTKLEDSAMYFCASSDPPRRTNTGELFFGEGSRLTVL.

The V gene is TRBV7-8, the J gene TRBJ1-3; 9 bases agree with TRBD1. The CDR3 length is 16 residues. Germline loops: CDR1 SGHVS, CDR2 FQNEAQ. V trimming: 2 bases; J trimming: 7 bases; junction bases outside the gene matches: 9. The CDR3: CASSLYAGQGWNTIYF. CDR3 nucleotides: TGTGCCAGCAGCTTATACGCGGGACAGGGATGGAACACCATATATTTT.